Listed here are 26 T cell receptor beta chains from one sample, sequenced in a study of T cell responses to AZD1222 COVID-19 vaccine. Using immunoSEQ multiplex PCR, the repertoire was profiled, and TCRdb retains in-frame clones only, with some absent. The table records more than 70,000 clones, more than 75% of them present only once. The sequences come from peripheral blood, collected on day 0 of AZD1222 vaccination. These receptors all stem from an adult in good health.

The chain has TRBV4-3 and TRBJ1-2; D not resolved. Germline CDR1 and CDR2: LGHNA and YSLEER. The CDR3 has 16 amino acids. V was shortened by 0 bases and J by 4 bases, with 15 bases between the two germline ends. In DNA form, the CDR3 reads TGCGCCAGCAGCCAAGACCCCTTGCGATCGGGCTATGGCTACACCTTC. It codes for CASSQDPLRSGYGYTF.

A word on this clone: In the same sample, other DNA sequences code for this CDR3. V gene TRBV7-2 combines with J gene TRBJ2-7; 8 bases are shared with TRBD1. Germline V CDR1 and CDR2: SGHTA, FQGNSA. CDR3 size: 14 residues. Unmatched junction bases numbered 3, after V lost 3 bases and J lost 2 bases. The CDR3 is CASSLGTGTYEQYF. CDR3 nucleotide sequence: TGTGCCAGCAGCTTGGGGACAGGAACCTACGAGCAGTACTTC.

The J gene is TRBJ1-1, the V gene TRBV11-2; 8 bases line up with TRBD1. Looked up from germline, CDR1 is SGHAT and CDR2 is FQNNGV. The junction had 3 bases not matched to a gene; V was cut back by 5 bases and J by 4 bases. The CDR3 covers 13 residues. The DNA for the CDR3 is TGTGCCAGCAGCCCTACAGGGGGCACTGAAGCTTTCTTT. Protein: CASSPTGGTEAFF. The full variable domain, in which reference TRBV11-2 and TRBJ1-1 provide the parts outside the CDR3, is EAGVAQSPRYKIIEKRQSVAFWCNPISGHATLYWYQQILGQGPKLLIQFQNNGVVDDSQLPKDRFSAERLKGVDSTLKIQPAKLEDSAVYLCASSPTGGTEAFFGQGTRLTVV.

This clone turned up a few times. The chain has TRBV7-9 and TRBJ2-5; D is perhaps TRBD1 or TRBD2 (5 bases each). This CDR3 region has 13 residues. V was cut by 5 bases and J by 4 bases, with 11 bases left in between. Germline V lookup: CDR1 SEHNR, CDR2 FQNEAQ (reference sequence). CDR3 in amino acids: CASSATRGETQYF. In DNA form, the CDR3 reads TGTGCCAGCAGCGCCACGAGGGGAGAGACCCAGTACTTC.

This sequence joins TRBV7-2 and TRBJ2-2; 10 positions agree with TRBD1. In germline, CDR1 is SGHTA, CDR2 FQGNSA. This CDR3 has 17 amino acids. Unmatched junction bases numbered 10, after V lost 5 bases and J lost 4 bases. The CDR3 loop is CASSHGPRTGGTGELFF. The CDR3 bases are TGTGCCAGCAGCCATGGGCCCCGGACAGGGGGCACCGGGGAGCTGTTTTTT.

The CDR3 region has the DNA TGTGCCAGCAACTCATTCGGCGGGACCCAGGGGGGGCAGGGTCTGGGGACCCAGTACTTC. Translating it yields CASNSFGGTQGGQGLGTQYF. The gene calls are TRBV27 and TRBJ2-5; D is perhaps TRBD1 or TRBD2 (7 bases each). Deletions cut 7 bases from V and 7 bases from J, with 37 bases between. Germline-derived CDR1 and CDR2 are MNHEY and SMNVEV (reference sequence). This CDR3 comprises 20 residues.

This chain connects TRBV27 to TRBJ1-2, with D possibly TRBD1 on 5 matching bases. The V gene's germline CDR1 is MNHEY and CDR2 SMNVEV (reference sequence). The CDR3 is made up of 16 amino acids. Trimming stripped 3 bases from V and 4 bases from J, with 18 bases between. CDR3 loop: CASSFRDGSLSYGYTF. CDR3 DNA sequence: TGTGCCAGCAGTTTCCGGGACGGAAGTCTCTCCTATGGCTACACCTTC.

The rearrangement links TRBV24-1 to TRBJ1-2, with D possibly matching TRBD1 (5 bases). The CDR3 consists of 16 residues. The V gene's germline CDR1 is KGHDR and CDR2 SFDVKD. V was cut by 4 bases and J by 4 bases, with 18 bases left in between. The CDR3, as DNA: TGTGCCACCAGTGACCTGGGAGGGACGGGGATCTATGGCTACACCTTC. Translated, it gives CATSDLGGTGIYGYTF.

V is TRBV5-6 and J is TRBJ2-7; D ambiguous. This CDR3 spans 12 amino acids. The germline V and J ends were trimmed by 4 bases and 4 bases, with 9 bases remaining between them. The V gene's germline CDR1 is SGHDT and CDR2 YYEEEE. The CDR3 region is CASSQARYEQYF. The CDR3 DNA sequence: TGTGCCAGCAGCCAAGCTAGATACGAGCAGTACTTC.

The chain carries TRBV15 and TRBJ2-7, with 9 bases fitting TRBD1. This CDR3 region has 14 residues. Germline V CDR1 and CDR2: LNHNV, YYDKDF (reference sequence). The V and J ends lost 4 bases and 4 bases, in that order; junction bases with no gene match: 5. The CDR3 coding sequence is TGTGCCACCAGCACCGGGACAGGGAATTACGAGCAGTACTTC. Amino acids: CATSTGTGNYEQYF.

J is TRBJ1-2 and V is TRBV3-1 (or the pseudogene TRBV3-2), with 11 bases fitting TRBD1. CDR1 and CDR2 from the germline V gene are LGHDT and YNNKEL (reference sequence). The CDR3 sequence is 15 residues long. Trimming took 3 bases from V and 6 from J; bases not matched to a gene: 6. For the CDR3, the DNA is TGTGCCAGCAGCCACGGGACAGGGGGTGGCAATGGCTACACCTTC. Protein: CASSHGTGGGNGYTF.

This clone was found once. The chain has TRBV9 and TRBJ2-5; TRBD2 agrees at 9 bases. The J segment lost 2 bases and the V segment lost 1 base, leaving 6 bases of the junction unmatched. The germline V gene has CDR1 SGDLS and CDR2 YYNGEE. This CDR3 region has 16 residues. CDR3 sequence (DNA): TGTGCCAGCAGCGTATTAGCGGGGGCAGATCAAGAGACCCAGTACTTC. Translated, it gives CASSVLAGADQETQYF. Supplemented by reference TRBV9 and TRBJ2-5, the full variable domain reads DSGVTQTPKHLITATGQRVTLRCSPRSGDLSVYWYQQSLDQGLQFLIQYYNGEERAKGNILERFSAQQFPDLHSELNLSSLELGDSALYFCASSVLAGADQETQYFGPGTRLLVL.

The V and J genes are TRBV7-9 and TRBJ2-1; TRBD1 aligns across 7 bases. V lost 4 bases, J lost 5 bases, and 8 bases stayed unmatched. From germline, CDR1 is SEHNR and CDR2 FQNEAQ (reference sequence). The CDR3 contains 15 residues. The CDR3 sequence is CASSSRRTGDNEQFF. CDR3 in DNA: TGTGCCAGCAGCTCCCGGCGGACAGGAGACAATGAGCAGTTCTTC. The whole variable domain, filled in from reference TRBV7-9 and TRBJ2-1, reads DTGVSQNPRHKITKRGQNVTFRCDPISEHNRLYWYRQTLGQGPEFLTYFQNEAQLEKSRLLSDRFSAERPKGSFSTLEIQRTEQGDSAMYLCASSSRRTGDNEQFFGPGTRLTVL.

This chain uses TRBV7-2 with TRBJ2-7; D remains ambiguous. Germline V gene data show CDR1 as SGHTA and CDR2 as FQGNSA. V lost 5 bases and J 1 base, leaving 15 bases between the germline ends. CDR3 length: 15 residues. CDR3 loop: CASSAPRRPSYEQYF. In DNA form, the CDR3 reads TGTGCCAGCAGCGCCCCCCGGCGCCCGTCCTACGAGCAGTACTTC. Based on the CDR3 plus reference TRBV7-2 and TRBJ2-7, the full variable domain is GAGVSQSPSNKVTEKGKDVELRCDPISGHTALYWYRQSLGQGLEFLIYFQGNSAPDKSGLPSDRFSAERTGGSVSTLTIQRTQQEDSAVYLCASSAPRRPSYEQYFGPGTRLTVT.

J is TRBJ2-2 and V is TRBV11-3; TRBD1 matches at 7 bases. The CDR3 loop spans 15 amino acids. Per germline, CDR1 SGHNT and CDR2 YENEEA. With V trimmed by 1 base and J by 5 bases, 4 bases remained unmatched. CDR3 loop: CASSLGQGWTGELFF. The DNA for the CDR3 is TGTGCCAGCAGCTTAGGACAGGGTTGGACCGGGGAGCTGTTTTTT.

This CDR3 is CASSDTGPGQAFF. CDR3 DNA sequence: TGTGCCAGCAGCGATACAGGCCCCGGGCAAGCTTTCTTT. The chain employs TRBV12-3 or TRBV12-4 and TRBJ1-1, with a possible D match to TRBD1 (5 bases). V lost 6 bases and J lost 9, with 17 bases in between. This CDR3 is built from 13 residues.

CDR3 bases: TGTGCCAGCAGCGGCCCCCGACGGTTTAGCAATCAGCCCCAGCATTTT. This encodes CASSGPRRFSNQPQHF. The rearrangement joins TRBV6-2 or TRBV6-3 to TRBJ1-5; D is unresolved. CDR1 and CDR2 (germline): MNHEY, SVGEGT. CDR3 length equals 16 residues. V shed 6 bases and J shed 0 bases, with 15 bases lying between them.

The J gene is TRBJ2-3, the V gene TRBV5-4, with 7 bases matching TRBD1. Germline values: CDR1 SGHNT, CDR2 YYREEE (reference sequence). V lost 4 bases, J lost 9 bases, and 8 bases stayed unmatched. This CDR3 comprises 13 residues. The CDR3 bases are TGTGCCAGCAGCCCGGACAGGTCGGAGACGCAGTATTTT. Translated, it gives CASSPDRSETQYF.

CDR3 protein: CASSYLGPSYGYTF. The CDR3 DNA is TGTGCCAGCAGTTACCTTGGGCCGAGCTATGGCTACACCTTC. The chain uses TRBV6-5 and TRBJ1-2; D is unclear. In germline, CDR1 is MNHEY, CDR2 SVGAGI. V was pared by 2 bases and J by 4 bases, with 11 bases between. CDR3 size: 14 residues.

In this sample, this clone turned up a few times. This CDR3 is CASSQDRGGYNSPLHF. The CDR3 nucleotides are TGCGCCAGCAGCCAAGACCGAGGAGGATATAATTCACCCCTCCACTTT. The rearrangement uses TRBV4-3 and TRBJ1-6, with D unclear. The CDR3 spans 16 residues. The V and J ends lost 0 bases and 4 bases respectively, with 10 bases between them. Germline V gene sequence: CDR1 LGHNA, CDR2 YSLEER.

The chain carries TRBV7-9 and TRBJ1-1, with a tentative D call TRBD1 (5 bases). The CDR3 contains 15 residues. Germline V CDR1 and CDR2: SEHNR, FQNEAQ (reference sequence). Trimming pared 1 base from V and 5 bases from J, leaving 14 bases between. CDR3 DNA: TGTGCCAGCAGCTTAGGTGGGACCCAGGCAACTGAAGCTTTCTTT. It yields the protein CASSLGGTQATEAFF.

V gene TRBV4-1 combines with J gene TRBJ2-1; 7 nucleotides agree with TRBD2. The CDR3 totals 14 residues. Per the germline V gene, CDR1 is MGHRA and CDR2 is YSYEKL. J was trimmed by 6 bases and V by 7 bases; bases with no gene match: 9. CDR3 sequence (DNA): TGCGCCAGCAACTTGGCTAGCGGTCTCAATGAGCAGTTCTTC. Translating it yields CASNLASGLNEQFF.

This chain joins TRBV19 and TRBJ1-2; D remains ambiguous. Looked up from germline, CDR1 is LNHDA and CDR2 is SQIVND (reference sequence). The V end lost 1 base, the J end lost 5 bases, and 14 bases lay between the germline ends. The CDR3 length is 15 residues. The CDR3: CASSIAARGEYGYTF. The CDR3 region has the DNA TGTGCCAGTAGTATAGCCGCCCGAGGAGAATATGGCTACACCTTC. The full variable domain, with the rest looked up from reference TRBV19 and TRBJ1-2, is DGGITQSPKYLFRKEGQNVTLSCEQNLNHDAMYWYRQDPGQGLRLIYYSQIVNDFQKGDIAEGYSVSREKKESFPLTVTSAQKNPTAFYLCASSIAARGEYGYTFGSGTRLTVV.

The V call is TRBV7-6, the J call TRBJ2-3; 8 nucleotides agree with TRBD2. Germline CDR1 is SGHVS and CDR2 is FNYEAQ. There are 14 residues in the CDR3. The trim removed 0 bases at V and 4 bases at J, leaving 0 bases unmatched. CDR3 nucleotides: TGTGCCAGCAGCTTAGCTAGCGGGGCAGATACGCAGTATTTT. It specifies CASSLASGADTQYF.

The chain recombines TRBV28 with TRBJ1-5; D may be TRBD1 (5 bases). CDR1 MDHEN and CDR2 SYDVKM come from the germline V gene. The CDR3 has 13 amino acids. The CDR3 sequence is CGASDGGYQPQHF. As DNA, the CDR3 is TGTGGCGCGTCCGACGGGGGGTATCAGCCCCAGCATTTT.

The chain joins TRBV5-1 to TRBJ2-7; a weak D match, TRBD2 (5 bases). The CDR3 has 16 residues. V was trimmed by 0 bases and J by 6 bases, leaving 19 bases between them. CDR1 is SGHRS, CDR2 YFSETQ, per germline. CDR3 in amino acids: CASSLGPDGIGGEQYF. The CDR3, as DNA: TGCGCCAGCAGCTTGGGGCCAGACGGGATCGGTGGCGAGCAGTACTTC. Using reference TRBV5-1 and TRBJ2-7 for the parts outside the CDR3, the full variable domain is KAGVTQTPRYLIKTRGQQVTLSCSPISGHRSVSWYQQTPGQGLQFLFEYFSETQRNKGNFPGRFSGRQFSNSRSEMNVSTLELGDSALYLCASSLGPDGIGGEQYFGPGTRLTVT.